The T cell receptor (beta chain) under discussion was sequenced for a study of radiotherapy plus CTLA-4 blockade in lung cancer. This clone was seen only a few times. Chemo-refractory metastatic non-small-cell lung cancer patients were treated with focal radiation plus CTLA-4 blockade with ipilimumab. The repertoire was sequenced with immunoSEQ multiplex PCR; TCRdb's copy has only in-frame clones and lacks some. The table has 75,000 to 100,000 clones, 82% seen once; the top ten hold nearly 3.5%. The sequence was collected from a human donor with non-small cell lung cancer who had a partial response to radiotherapy plus ipilimumab. Source: peripheral blood, taken from a patient treated with radiotherapy plus ipilimumab.

CDR3: CASSHSYEQYF. Here the CDR3 DNA reads TGTGCCAGCAGCCACTCCTACGAGCAGTACTTC. The chain recombines TRBV5-4 with TRBJ2-7; no reliable D call. The length of the CDR3 is 11 residues. CDR1 is SGHNT, CDR2 YYREEE, per germline (reference sequence). The ends were cut back, 4 bases at V and 0 bases at J, with 2 bases in the middle.